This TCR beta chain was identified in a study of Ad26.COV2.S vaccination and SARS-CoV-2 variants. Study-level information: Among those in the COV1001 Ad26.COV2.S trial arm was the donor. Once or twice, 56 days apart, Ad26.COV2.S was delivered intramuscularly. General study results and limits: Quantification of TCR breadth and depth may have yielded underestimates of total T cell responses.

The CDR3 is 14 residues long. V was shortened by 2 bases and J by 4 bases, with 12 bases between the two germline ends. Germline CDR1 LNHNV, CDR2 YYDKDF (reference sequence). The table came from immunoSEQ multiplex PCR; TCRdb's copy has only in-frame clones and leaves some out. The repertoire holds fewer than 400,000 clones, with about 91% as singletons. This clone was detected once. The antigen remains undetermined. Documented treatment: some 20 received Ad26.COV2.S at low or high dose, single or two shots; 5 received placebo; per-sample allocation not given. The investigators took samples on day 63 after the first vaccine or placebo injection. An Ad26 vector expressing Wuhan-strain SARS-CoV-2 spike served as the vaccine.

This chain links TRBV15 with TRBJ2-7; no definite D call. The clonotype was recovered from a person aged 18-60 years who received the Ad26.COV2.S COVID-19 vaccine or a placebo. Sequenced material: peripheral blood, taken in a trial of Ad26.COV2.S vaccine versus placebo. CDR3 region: CATSRSDSPYEQYF. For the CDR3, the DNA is TGTGCCACCAGCAGATCCGACTCCCCGTACGAGCAGTACTTC.